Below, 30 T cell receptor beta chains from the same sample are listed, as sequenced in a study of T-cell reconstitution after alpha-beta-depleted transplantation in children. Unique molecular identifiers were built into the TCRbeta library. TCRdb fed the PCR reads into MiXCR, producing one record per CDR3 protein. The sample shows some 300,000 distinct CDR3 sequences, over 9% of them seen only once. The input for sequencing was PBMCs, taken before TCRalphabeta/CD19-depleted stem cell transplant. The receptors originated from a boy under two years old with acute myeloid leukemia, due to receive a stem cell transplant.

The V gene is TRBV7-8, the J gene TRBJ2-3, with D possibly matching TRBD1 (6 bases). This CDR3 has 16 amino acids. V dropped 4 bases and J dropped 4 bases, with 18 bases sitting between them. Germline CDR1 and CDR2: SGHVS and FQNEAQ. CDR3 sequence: CASSSPGTWGADTQYF. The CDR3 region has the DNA TGTGCCAGCAGCTCCCCCGGGACATGGGGAGCAGATACGCAGTATTTT.

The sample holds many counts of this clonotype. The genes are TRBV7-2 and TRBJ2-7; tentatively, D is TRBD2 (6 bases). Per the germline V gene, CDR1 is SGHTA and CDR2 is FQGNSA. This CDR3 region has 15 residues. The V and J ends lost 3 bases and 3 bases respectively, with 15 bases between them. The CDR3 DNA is TGTGCCAGCAGCTTGACCCGGGACTCCTTCTACGAGCAGTACTTC. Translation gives CASSLTRDSFYEQYF.

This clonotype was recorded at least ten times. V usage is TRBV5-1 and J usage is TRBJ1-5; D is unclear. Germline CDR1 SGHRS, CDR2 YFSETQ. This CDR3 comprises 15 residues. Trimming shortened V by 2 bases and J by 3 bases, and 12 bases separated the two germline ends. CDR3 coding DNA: TGCGCCAGCAGCTTTAACAGTGGACCCAATCAGCCCCAGCATTTT. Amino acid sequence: CASSFNSGPNQPQHF.

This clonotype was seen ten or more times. This CDR3 reads CASSQEASVSSYEQYF. Written as DNA, the CDR3 is TGCGCCAGCAGCCAAGAAGCTAGCGTGAGCTCCTACGAGCAGTACTTC. This chain links TRBV4-3 with TRBJ2-7; tentative D call: TRBD2 (6 bases). Trimming cost V 0 bases and J 0 bases, with 12 bases left between them. CDR1 and CDR2 (germline): LGHNA, YSLEER. CDR3 size: 16 residues.

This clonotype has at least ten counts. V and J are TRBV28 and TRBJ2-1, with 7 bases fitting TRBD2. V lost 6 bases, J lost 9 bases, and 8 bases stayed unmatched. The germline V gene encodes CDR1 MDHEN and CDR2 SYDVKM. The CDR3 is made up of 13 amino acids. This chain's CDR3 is CASRPGGEGEQFF. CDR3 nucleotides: TGTGCCAGCAGGCCTGGGGGGGAGGGTGAGCAGTTCTTC.

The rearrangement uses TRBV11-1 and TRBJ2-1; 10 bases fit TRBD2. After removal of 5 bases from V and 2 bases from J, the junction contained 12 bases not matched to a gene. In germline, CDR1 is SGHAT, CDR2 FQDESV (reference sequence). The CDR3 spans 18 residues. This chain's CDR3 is CASSPAGLADPTYNEQFF. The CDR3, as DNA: TGTGCCAGCAGCCCAGCCGGACTAGCGGACCCAACCTACAATGAGCAGTTCTTC.

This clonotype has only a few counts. The CDR3 DNA is TGTGCCAGCAGCCGGGTCTCTAATGAAAAACTGTTTTTT. It yields the protein CASSRVSNEKLFF. The chain uses TRBV7-6 and TRBJ1-4; D call uncertain. From germline, CDR1 is SGHVS and CDR2 FNYEAQ. The CDR3 has 13 residues. The V end lost 5 bases, the J end lost 3 bases, and 7 bases lay between the germline ends.

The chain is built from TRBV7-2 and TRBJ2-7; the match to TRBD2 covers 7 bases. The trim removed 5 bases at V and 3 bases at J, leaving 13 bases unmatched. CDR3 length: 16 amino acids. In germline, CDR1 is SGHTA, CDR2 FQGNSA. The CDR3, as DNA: TGTGCCAGCAGCCATCTATCCGGTACTAGCGTCTACGAGCAGTACTTC. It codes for CASSHLSGTSVYEQYF.

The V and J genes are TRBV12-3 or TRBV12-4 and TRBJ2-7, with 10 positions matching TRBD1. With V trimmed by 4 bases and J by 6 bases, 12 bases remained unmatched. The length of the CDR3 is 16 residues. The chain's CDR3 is CASSSVHRDRGGEQYF. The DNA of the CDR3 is TGTGCCAGCAGTTCCGTCCATCGGGACAGGGGCGGCGAGCAGTACTTC.

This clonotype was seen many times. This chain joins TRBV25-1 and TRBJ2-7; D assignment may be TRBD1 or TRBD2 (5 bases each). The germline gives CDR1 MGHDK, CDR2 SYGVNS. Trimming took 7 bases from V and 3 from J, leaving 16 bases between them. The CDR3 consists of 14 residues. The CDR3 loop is CASTSGRKVYEQYF. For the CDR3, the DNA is TGTGCCAGCACTTCGGGACGGAAAGTCTACGAGCAGTACTTC.

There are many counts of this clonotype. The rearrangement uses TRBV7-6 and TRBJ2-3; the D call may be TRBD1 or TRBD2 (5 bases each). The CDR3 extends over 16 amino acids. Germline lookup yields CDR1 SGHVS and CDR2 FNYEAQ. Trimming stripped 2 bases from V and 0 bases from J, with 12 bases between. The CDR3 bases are TGTGCCAGCAGCTTAATCTGGGACGCTAGCACAGATACGCAGTATTTT. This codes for CASSLIWDASTDTQYF. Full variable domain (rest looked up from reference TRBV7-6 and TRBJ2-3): GAGVSQSPRYKVTKRGQDVALRCDPISGHVSLYWYRQALGQGPEFLTYFNYEAQQDKSGLPNDRFSAERPEGSISTLTIQRTEQRDSAMYRCASSLIWDASTDTQYFGPGTRLTVL.

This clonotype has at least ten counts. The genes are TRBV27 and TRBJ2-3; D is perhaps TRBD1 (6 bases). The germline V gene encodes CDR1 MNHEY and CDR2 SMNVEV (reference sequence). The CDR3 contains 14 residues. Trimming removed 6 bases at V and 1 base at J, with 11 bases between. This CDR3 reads CASSSNRGTDTQYF. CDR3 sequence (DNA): TGTGCCAGCAGCTCGAACAGGGGCACAGATACGCAGTATTTT.

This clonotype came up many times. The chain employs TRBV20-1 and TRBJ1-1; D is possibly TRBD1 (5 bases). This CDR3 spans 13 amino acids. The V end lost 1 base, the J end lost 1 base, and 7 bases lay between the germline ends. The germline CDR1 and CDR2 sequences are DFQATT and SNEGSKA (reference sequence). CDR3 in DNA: TGCAGTGCTAGAGGGACATCGAACACTGAAGCTTTCTTT. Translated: CSARGTSNTEAFF.

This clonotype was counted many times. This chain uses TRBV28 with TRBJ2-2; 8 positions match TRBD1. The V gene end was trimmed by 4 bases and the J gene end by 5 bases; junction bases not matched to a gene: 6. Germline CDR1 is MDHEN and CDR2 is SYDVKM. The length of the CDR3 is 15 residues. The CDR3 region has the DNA TGTGCCAGCAGTTCACAGGGGGTAGCTACCGGGGAGCTGTTTTTT. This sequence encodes CASSSQGVATGELFF.

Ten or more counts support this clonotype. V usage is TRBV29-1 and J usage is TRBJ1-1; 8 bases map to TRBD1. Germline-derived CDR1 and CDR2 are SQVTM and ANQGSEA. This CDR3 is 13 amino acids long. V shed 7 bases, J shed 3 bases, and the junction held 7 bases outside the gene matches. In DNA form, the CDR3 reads TGCAGCGCCGAAACGGACAGGGACACTGAAGCTTTCTTT. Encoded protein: CSAETDRDTEAFF.

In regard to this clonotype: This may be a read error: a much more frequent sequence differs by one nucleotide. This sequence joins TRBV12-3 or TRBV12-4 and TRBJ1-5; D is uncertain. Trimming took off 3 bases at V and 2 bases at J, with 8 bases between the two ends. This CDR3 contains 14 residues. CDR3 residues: CASSFRGRNQPQHF. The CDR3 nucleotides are TGTGCCAGCAGTTTCCGAGGGCGCAATCAGCCCCAGCATTTT.

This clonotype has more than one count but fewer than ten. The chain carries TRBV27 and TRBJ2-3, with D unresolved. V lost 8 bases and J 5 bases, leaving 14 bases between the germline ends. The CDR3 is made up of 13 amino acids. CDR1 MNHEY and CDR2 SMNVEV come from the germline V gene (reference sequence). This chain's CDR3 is CASVGAGRDTQYF. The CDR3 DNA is TGTGCCAGCGTTGGCGCTGGCCGAGATACGCAGTATTTT.

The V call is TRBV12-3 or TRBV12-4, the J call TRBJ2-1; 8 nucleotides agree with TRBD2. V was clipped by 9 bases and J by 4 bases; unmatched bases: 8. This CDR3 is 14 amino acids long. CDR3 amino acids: CASQARGGYNEQFF. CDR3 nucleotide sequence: TGTGCCAGTCAGGCGCGCGGGGGGTACAATGAGCAGTTCTTC.

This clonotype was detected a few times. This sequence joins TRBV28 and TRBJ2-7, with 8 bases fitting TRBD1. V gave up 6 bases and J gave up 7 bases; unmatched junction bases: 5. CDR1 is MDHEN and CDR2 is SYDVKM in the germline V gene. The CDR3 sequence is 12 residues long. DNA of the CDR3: TGTGCCAGCAGCCCGACAGGGGTGGAGCAGTACTTC. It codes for CASSPTGVEQYF.

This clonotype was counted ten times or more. The CDR3 region has the DNA TGCGCCAGCAGCACTTCAGGGGGGTCTTTTATTAGCACAGATACGCAGTATTTT. Protein: CASSTSGGSFISTDTQYF. This chain uses TRBV5-1 with TRBJ2-3; D perhaps matches TRBD1 (7 bases). V was cut by 4 bases and J by 0 bases, with 21 bases left in between. CDR3 size: 18 residues. Germline loops: CDR1 SGHRS, CDR2 YFSETQ.

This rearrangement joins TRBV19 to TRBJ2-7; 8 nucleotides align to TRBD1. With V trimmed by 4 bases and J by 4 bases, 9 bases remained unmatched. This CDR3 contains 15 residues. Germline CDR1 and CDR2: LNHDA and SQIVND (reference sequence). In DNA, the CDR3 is TGTGCCAGTAGTAGAGCCGGGGACAGGAGATACGAGCAGTACTTC. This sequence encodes CASSRAGDRRYEQYF.

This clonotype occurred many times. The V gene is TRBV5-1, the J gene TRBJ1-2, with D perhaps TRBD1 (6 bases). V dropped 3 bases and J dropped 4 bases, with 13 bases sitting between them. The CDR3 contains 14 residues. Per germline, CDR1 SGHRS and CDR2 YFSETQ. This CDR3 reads CASSSTRGIYGYTF. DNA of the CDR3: TGCGCCAGCAGCTCCACCAGGGGAATCTATGGCTACACCTTC.

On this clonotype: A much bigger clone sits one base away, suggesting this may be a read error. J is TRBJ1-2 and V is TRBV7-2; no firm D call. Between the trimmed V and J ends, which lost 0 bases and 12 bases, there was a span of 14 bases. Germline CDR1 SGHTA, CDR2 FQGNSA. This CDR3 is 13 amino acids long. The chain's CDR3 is CASSLAGSGGHTF. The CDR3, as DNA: TGTGCCAGCAGCTTAGCCGGGTCGGGAGGCCACACCTTC.

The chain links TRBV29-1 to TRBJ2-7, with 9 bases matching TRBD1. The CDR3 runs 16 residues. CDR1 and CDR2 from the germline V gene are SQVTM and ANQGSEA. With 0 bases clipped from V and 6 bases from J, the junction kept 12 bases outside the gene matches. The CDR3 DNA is TGCAGCGTTGAAGAAGTGGGGGAACAGGGGGCCAGCGAGCAGTACTTC. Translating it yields CSVEEVGEQGASEQYF.

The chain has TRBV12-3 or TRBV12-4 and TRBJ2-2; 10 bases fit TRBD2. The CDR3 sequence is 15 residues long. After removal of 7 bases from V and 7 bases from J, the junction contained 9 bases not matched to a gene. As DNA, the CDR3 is TGTGCCAGCACCCCGGGGCTAGCGGGAGTCGGGGAGCTGTTTTTT. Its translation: CASTPGLAGVGELFF.

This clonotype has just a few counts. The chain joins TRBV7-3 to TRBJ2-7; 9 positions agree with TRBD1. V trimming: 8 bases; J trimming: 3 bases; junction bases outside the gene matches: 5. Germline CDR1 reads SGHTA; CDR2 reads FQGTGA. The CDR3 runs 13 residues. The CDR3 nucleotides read TGTGCCAGCCCCTGGGACAGGGTCTACGAGCAGTACTTC. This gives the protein CASPWDRVYEQYF.

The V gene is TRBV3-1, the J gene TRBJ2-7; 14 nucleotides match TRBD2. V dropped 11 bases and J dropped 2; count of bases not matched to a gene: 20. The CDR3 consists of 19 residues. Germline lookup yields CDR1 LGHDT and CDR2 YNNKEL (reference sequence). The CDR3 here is CACCSRLAGGPLAPYEQYF. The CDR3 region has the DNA TGTGCCTGCTGTTCCCGACTAGCGGGGGGGCCGTTGGCCCCCTACGAGCAGTACTTC.

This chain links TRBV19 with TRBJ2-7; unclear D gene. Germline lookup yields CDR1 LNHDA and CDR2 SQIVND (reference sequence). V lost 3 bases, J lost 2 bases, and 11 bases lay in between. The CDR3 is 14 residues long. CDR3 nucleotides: TGTGCCAGTAGTATCCAGTATCGGCCCTACGAGCAGTACTTC. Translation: CASSIQYRPYEQYF.

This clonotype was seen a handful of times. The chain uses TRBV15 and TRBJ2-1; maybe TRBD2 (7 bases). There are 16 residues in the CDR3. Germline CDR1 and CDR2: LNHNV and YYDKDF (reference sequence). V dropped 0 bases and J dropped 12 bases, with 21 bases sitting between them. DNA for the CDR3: TGTGCCACCAGCAGAGATGGAGGGGGGGGGGTAGAAAGGCAGTTCTTC. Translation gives CATSRDGGGGVERQFF.

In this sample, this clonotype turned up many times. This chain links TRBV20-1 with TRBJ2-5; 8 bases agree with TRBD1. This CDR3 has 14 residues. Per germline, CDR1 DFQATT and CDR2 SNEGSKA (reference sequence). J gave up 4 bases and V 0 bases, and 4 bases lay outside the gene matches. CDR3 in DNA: TGCAGTGCTAGAGATACCCAGGGGGCAGAGACCCAGTACTTC. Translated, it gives CSARDTQGAETQYF.